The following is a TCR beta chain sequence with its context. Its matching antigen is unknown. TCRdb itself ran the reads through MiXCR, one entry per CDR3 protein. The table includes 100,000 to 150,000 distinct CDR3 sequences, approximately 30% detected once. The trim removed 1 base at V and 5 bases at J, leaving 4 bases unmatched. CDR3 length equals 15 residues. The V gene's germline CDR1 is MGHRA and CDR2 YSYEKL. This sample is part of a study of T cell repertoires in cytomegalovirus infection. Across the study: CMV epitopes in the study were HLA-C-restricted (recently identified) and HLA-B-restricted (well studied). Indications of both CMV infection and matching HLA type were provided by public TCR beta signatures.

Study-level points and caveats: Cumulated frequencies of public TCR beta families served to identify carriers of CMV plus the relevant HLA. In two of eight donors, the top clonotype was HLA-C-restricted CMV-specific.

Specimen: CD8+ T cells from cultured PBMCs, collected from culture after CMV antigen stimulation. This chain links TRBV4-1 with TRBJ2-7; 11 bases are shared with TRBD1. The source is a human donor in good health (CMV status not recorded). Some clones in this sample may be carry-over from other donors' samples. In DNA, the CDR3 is TGCGCCAGCAGCCAAGTAGGACAGGGGGCCCACGAGCAGTACTTC. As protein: CASSQVGQGAHEQYF.